This entry lists 26 T cell receptor beta chains sequenced from one sample in a study of shared clonotypes between healthy human individuals. Clones were read by immunoSEQ multiplex PCR, and TCRdb kept only the in-frame ones, dropping some. The sample holds around 2.3 million clones, approximately 96% seen once. Sequenced: naive CD4+ T cells sorted from blood. Regarding subset: CD45RA+ positively selected. The receptors originated from a man aged 18 to 29 in good health.

This clone appeared a single time. The rearrangement joins TRBV10-2 to TRBJ1-1; 7 bases are shared with TRBD1. CDR3 size: 15 residues. The germline V gene has CDR1 WSHSY and CDR2 SAAADI. The junction had 5 bases not matched to a gene; V was cut back by 4 bases and J by 0 bases. The CDR3 loop reads CASSALDRLNTEAFF. CDR3 sequence (DNA): TGCGCCAGCAGTGCTTTGGACAGGCTGAACACTGAAGCTTTCTTT.

This clone was counted between two and nine times. V is TRBV2 and J is TRBJ1-5; no firm D call. The germline V and J ends were trimmed by 2 bases and 4 bases, with 9 bases remaining between them. From germline, CDR1 is SNHLY and CDR2 FYNNEI. The CDR3 length is 14 residues. Here the CDR3 DNA reads TGTGCCAGCAGTGAAAATAGTGGGAATCAGCCCCAGCATTTT. As protein: CASSENSGNQPQHF.

Note on this clone: The junction departs from germline at one end; a sequencing error may be responsible. The J gene is TRBJ2-7, the V gene TRBV6-1, with D maybe TRBD2 (5 bases). CDR1 is MNHNS, CDR2 SASEGT, per germline. The CDR3 runs to 14 residues. In nucleotides, the CDR3 is TGTGCCAGCAGCGAAGAAGCGGTACTCTACGAGCAGTACTTC. It codes for CASSEEAVLYEQYF.

This chain links TRBV7-2 with TRBJ2-1, with D perhaps TRBD2 (6 bases). Trimming removed 2 bases from V and 5 bases from J, with 16 bases in between. The CDR3 covers 16 residues. Germline CDR1 SGHTA, CDR2 FQGNSA. CDR3 DNA: TGTGCCAGCAGCTTATTTGCCGTCGGAGGGGACAATGAGCAGTTCTTC. This encodes CASSLFAVGGDNEQFF.

As for this clone: This CDR3 is also generated by other DNA sequences in the sample. The CDR3 DNA is TGTGCCAGCAGCTTAGCGGGGGGGCCTAATGAGCAGTTCTTC. This sequence encodes CASSLAGGPNEQFF. The chain links TRBV7-9 to TRBJ2-1; a weak D match, TRBD2 (7 bases). V was pared by 0 bases and J by 7 bases, with 10 bases between. There are 14 residues in the CDR3. The V gene's germline CDR1 is SEHNR and CDR2 FQNEAQ (reference sequence). The whole variable domain, filled in from reference TRBV7-9 and TRBJ2-1, reads DTGVSQNPRHKITKRGQNVTFRCDPISEHNRLYWYRQTLGQGPEFLTYFQNEAQLEKSRLLSDRFSAERPKGSFSTLEIQRTEQGDSAMYLCASSLAGGPNEQFFGPGTRLTVL.

The chain employs TRBV28 and TRBJ2-7; possible D gene TRBD2, 6 bases. From germline, CDR1 is MDHEN and CDR2 SYDVKM. The CDR3 sequence is 14 residues long. Trimming stripped 7 bases from V and 4 bases from J, with 17 bases between. The chain's CDR3 is CASTSGTLAYEQYF. As DNA, the CDR3 is TGTGCCAGCACCTCCGGCACACTAGCTTACGAGCAGTACTTC.

The gene calls are TRBV5-4 and TRBJ2-3, with 8 bases identical to TRBD2. Germline values: CDR1 SGHNT, CDR2 YYREEE (reference sequence). This CDR3 has 17 amino acids. V lost 1 base, J lost 0 bases, and 7 bases stayed unmatched. The chain's CDR3 is CASSLREGLMSTDTQYF. The CDR3 DNA is TGTGCCAGCAGCTTGCGGGAGGGCCTTATGAGCACAGATACGCAGTATTTT.

V gene TRBV27 combines with J gene TRBJ1-2; TRBD1 might be the D (5 bases). V lost 4 bases, J lost 2 bases, and 17 bases lay in between. Per germline, CDR1 MNHEY and CDR2 SMNVEV (reference sequence). This CDR3 has 16 residues. The CDR3 DNA reads TGTGCCAGCAGTTCAATCGTAAACCCAGGGAACTATGGCTACACCTTC. This gives the protein CASSSIVNPGNYGYTF.

The V call is TRBV2, the J call TRBJ1-2; TRBD1 matches 9 bases. Unmatched junction bases numbered 8, after V lost 4 bases and J lost 2 bases. The CDR3 covers 16 residues. The germline V gene has CDR1 SNHLY and CDR2 FYNNEI. CDR3 nucleotides: TGTGCCAGCAGTGGCCTCCTTACAGGGGGCAACTATGGCTACACCTTC. Protein product: CASSGLLTGGNYGYTF.

The chain joins TRBV4-3 to TRBJ2-2; 9 bases line up with TRBD1. Germline trimming cut 1 base from V and 6 bases from J; bases unmatched to any gene: 3. CDR3 length: 15 amino acids. Germline values: CDR1 LGHNA, CDR2 YSLEER. The CDR3 here is CASSQGGTGPGELFF. CDR3 nucleotides: TGCGCCAGCAGCCAAGGGGGGACAGGGCCCGGGGAGCTGTTTTTT.

The CDR3 is CAISGGTGGITDTQYF. Here the CDR3 DNA reads TGTGCCATCAGTGGAGGGACAGGGGGAATCACAGATACGCAGTATTTT. J is TRBJ2-3 and V is TRBV10-3, with 11 bases aligning to TRBD1. This CDR3 is 16 amino acids long. The V gene end was trimmed by 4 bases and the J gene end by 2 bases; junction bases not matched to a gene: 5. Germline values: CDR1 ENHRY, CDR2 SYGVKD.

The V gene is TRBV9, the J gene TRBJ1-1, with a tentative D call TRBD1 (5 bases). CDR3 length equals 13 residues. Germline V gives CDR1 SGDLS, CDR2 YYNGEE. V gave up 4 bases and J gave up 11 bases, with 18 bases separating them. The CDR3, as DNA: TGTGCCAGCAGCCCTTCCGAGGGCAGGGTGGCTTTCTTT. It codes for CASSPSEGRVAFF.

This rearrangement joins TRBV27 to TRBJ2-6; TRBD1 is a possible D gene (6 bases). The V end was cut by 5 bases, the J end by 0 bases, with 11 bases between. The CDR3 runs to 16 residues. Germline CDR1 and CDR2: MNHEY and SMNVEV (reference sequence). The CDR3 DNA reads as TGTGCCAGCAGTCAGTACAGGGCCTCTGGGGCCAACGTCCTGACTTTC. Its protein product is CASSQYRASGANVLTF.

This clone has a single count. The J gene is TRBJ1-1, the V gene TRBV29-1; 9 nucleotides line up with TRBD1. Germline trimming cut 4 bases from V and 5 bases from J; bases unmatched to any gene: 5. The length of the CDR3 is 13 residues. The germline V gene encodes CDR1 SQVTM and CDR2 ANQGSEA. CDR3 sequence reads: CSVGGQGRTEAFF. The DNA of the CDR3 is TGCAGCGTTGGCGGACAGGGGAGGACTGAAGCTTTCTTT. Using reference TRBV29-1 and TRBJ1-1 for the parts outside the CDR3, the full variable domain is SAVISQKPSRDICQRGTSLTIQCQVDSQVTMMFWYRQQPGQSLTLIATANQGSEATYESGFVIDKFPISRPNLTFSTLTVSNMSPEDSSIYLCSVGGQGRTEAFFGQGTRLTVV.

Points on this clone: The junction departs from the called germline gene at one end, perhaps through a read error. The V and J genes are TRBV7-9 and TRBJ2-7, with 10 bases identical to TRBD1. This CDR3 contains 14 residues. Germline CDR1 and CDR2: SEHNR and FQNEAQ (reference sequence). For the CDR3, the DNA is TGTGCCAGCAGCTTCCGGGACAGGGGTCATCAAAACGTCTTC. Protein: CASSFRDRGHQNVF.

The chain has TRBV29-1 and TRBJ1-2; 8 nucleotides line up with TRBD1. The CDR3 is made up of 12 amino acids. CDR1 is SQVTM, CDR2 ANQGSEA, per germline. Trimming cost V 6 bases and J 8 bases; bases outside gene matches: 8. This CDR3 reads CSVDRVQRGYTF. The CDR3 DNA is TGCAGCGTGGACAGGGTGCAAAGGGGCTACACCTTC.

The chain is built from TRBV29-1 and TRBJ2-5; tentatively, D is TRBD1 (6 bases). Germline V gene lookup returns CDR1 SQVTM and CDR2 ANQGSEA. The CDR3 consists of 16 residues. Trimming shortened V by 3 bases and J by 1 base, and 18 bases separated the two germline ends. In DNA form, the CDR3 reads TGCAGCGTTGATAGCTTAGAGACAGGCCCCCAAGAGACCCAGTACTTC. Protein sequence: CSVDSLETGPQETQYF.

The chain couples TRBV11-3 to TRBJ2-1, with 7 bases lining up with TRBD2. J gave up 0 bases and V 1 base, and 6 bases lay outside the gene matches. The CDR3 has 17 residues. Germline-derived CDR1 and CDR2 are SGHNT and YENEEA. In DNA form, the CDR3 reads TGTGCCAGCAGCTTAGGGTCTAGCGGAAGCTCCTACAATGAGCAGTTCTTC. Translating it yields CASSLGSSGSSYNEQFF.

The rearrangement joins TRBV25-1 to TRBJ1-1; no clear D gene. V dropped 2 bases and J dropped 2 bases, with 9 bases sitting between them. This CDR3 has 14 amino acids. Germline V lookup: CDR1 MGHDK, CDR2 SYGVNS. The CDR3 DNA reads as TGTGCCAGCAGTGAACGAGGGTCAAACACTGAAGCTTTCTTT. It is translated as CASSERGSNTEAFF.

The chain joins TRBV7-3 to TRBJ2-2; D perhaps matches TRBD2 (5 bases). Germline loops: CDR1 SGHTA, CDR2 FQGTGA. Trimming took off 4 bases at V and 9 bases at J, with 12 bases between the two ends. There are 13 residues in the CDR3. Here the CDR3 DNA reads TGTGCCAGCAGCTCCGGACTTGGCAGGGAGCTGTTTTTT. Its translation is CASSSGLGRELFF.

The chain is built from TRBV5-1 and TRBJ2-7, with 12 bases matching TRBD2. The CDR3 totals 14 residues. Germline V gene lookup returns CDR1 SGHRS and CDR2 YFSETQ. The V gene end was trimmed by 4 bases and the J gene end by 5 bases; junction bases not matched to a gene: 4. In DNA, the CDR3 is TGCGCCAGCAGCACCACTAGCGGGAGGAACGAGCAGTACTTC. This translates into CASSTTSGRNEQYF.

The rearrangement links TRBV6-4 to TRBJ2-7, with 8 bases fitting TRBD2. CDR3 length: 15 amino acids. The ends lost 6 bases at V and 1 base at J; junction bases unmatched: 8. Germline CDR1 and CDR2: MRHNA and SNTAGT. The CDR3 coding sequence is TGTGCCAGCAGCAGTGAATCGGGGGGGTCCTACGAGCAGTACTTC. Amino acids: CASSSESGGSYEQYF.

V and J are TRBV7-6 and TRBJ1-5, with D maybe TRBD1 (6 bases). This CDR3 has 13 amino acids. V was cut by 5 bases and J by 7 bases, with 12 bases left in between. Germline loops: CDR1 SGHVS, CDR2 FNYEAQ. The CDR3 DNA reads as TGTGCCAGCAGCAACGGGGGCCCCCAGCCCCAGCATTTT. Its translation: CASSNGGPQPQHF. The complete variable domain, with remaining parts taken from reference TRBV7-6 and TRBJ1-5, reads GAGVSQSPRYKVTKRGQDVALRCDPISGHVSLYWYRQALGQGPEFLTYFNYEAQQDKSGLPNDRFSAERPEGSISTLTIQRTEQRDSAMYRCASSNGGPQPQHFGDGTRLSIL.

The chain carries TRBV27 and TRBJ1-2, with 10 bases that match TRBD1. The V gene's germline CDR1 is MNHEY and CDR2 SMNVEV (reference sequence). This CDR3 comprises 16 residues. The J segment lost 8 bases and the V segment lost 5 bases, leaving 14 bases of the junction unmatched. CDR3 amino acids: CASSPTATGGAKGYTF. CDR3 nucleotide sequence: TGTGCCAGCAGTCCAACAGCGACAGGGGGCGCGAAAGGCTACACCTTC.

The V gene is TRBV20-1, the J gene TRBJ2-5; D not resolved. The CDR3 has 11 residues. Trimming removed 5 bases from V and 3 bases from J, with 7 bases in between. CDR1 and CDR2 from the germline V gene are DFQATT and SNEGSKA (reference sequence). In DNA, the CDR3 is TGCAGTGCTCGGAATGAAGAGACCCAGTACTTC. It encodes CSARNEETQYF.

V is TRBV5-1 and J is TRBJ2-6, with TRBD1 matching 7 bases. V dropped 1 base and J dropped 2; count of bases not matched to a gene: 9. The CDR3 has 18 amino acids. CDR1 and CDR2 from the germline V gene are SGHRS and YFSETQ. In DNA form, the CDR3 reads TGCGCCAGCAGCTTGCGACAGGGTGTTACAGCTGGGGCCAACGTCCTGACTTTC. Protein: CASSLRQGVTAGANVLTF.